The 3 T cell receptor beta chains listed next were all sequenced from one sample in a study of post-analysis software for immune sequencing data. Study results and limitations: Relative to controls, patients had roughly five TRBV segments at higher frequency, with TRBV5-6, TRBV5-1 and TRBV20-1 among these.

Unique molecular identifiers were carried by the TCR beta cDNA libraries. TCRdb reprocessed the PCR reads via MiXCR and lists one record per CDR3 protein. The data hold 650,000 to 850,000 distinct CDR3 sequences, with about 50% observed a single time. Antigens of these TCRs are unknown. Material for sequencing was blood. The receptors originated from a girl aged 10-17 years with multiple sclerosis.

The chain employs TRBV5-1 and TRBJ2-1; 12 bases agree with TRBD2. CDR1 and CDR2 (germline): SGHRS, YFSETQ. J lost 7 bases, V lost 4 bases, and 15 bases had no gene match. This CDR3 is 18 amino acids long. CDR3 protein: CASSRLAGDNRYTNEQFF. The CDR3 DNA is TGCGCCAGCAGCCGACTAGCGGGGGACAATCGGTACACAAATGAGCAGTTCTTC. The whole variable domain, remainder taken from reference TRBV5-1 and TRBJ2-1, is KAGVTQTPRYLIKTRGQQVTLSCSPISGHRSVSWYQQTPGQGLQFLFEYFSETQRNKGNFPGRFSGRQFSNSRSEMNVSTLELGDSALYLCASSRLAGDNRYTNEQFFGPGTRLTVL.

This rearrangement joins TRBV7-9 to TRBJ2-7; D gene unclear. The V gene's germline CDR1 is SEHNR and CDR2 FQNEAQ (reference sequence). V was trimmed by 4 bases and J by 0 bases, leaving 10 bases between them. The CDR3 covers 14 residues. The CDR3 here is CASSSSQLSYEQYF. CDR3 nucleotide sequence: TGTGCCAGCAGCTCCTCCCAGCTCTCCTACGAGCAGTACTTC.

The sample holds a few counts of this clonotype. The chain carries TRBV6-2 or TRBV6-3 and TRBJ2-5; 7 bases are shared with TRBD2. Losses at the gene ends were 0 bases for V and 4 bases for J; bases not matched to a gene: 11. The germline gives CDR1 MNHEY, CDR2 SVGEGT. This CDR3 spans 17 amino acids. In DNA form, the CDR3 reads TGTGCCAGCAGTTACTCCCTCAGCGGGAACGTATTAGAGACCCAGTACTTC. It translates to CASSYSLSGNVLETQYF.